This passage covers 10 T cell receptor beta chains from one sample sequenced in a study of blood T cells in healthy people across ages. Through a sample-barcoded 5' primer and a J-beta primer mix, a second PCR was run for roughly 6 to 11 cycles. Using its own MiXCR run on the 5' RACE reads, TCRdb lists one record per CDR3 protein. Of roughly 1.5 million distinct CDR3 sequences listed, about 45% are singletons. The specimen sequenced was blood. All receptors come from a woman aged 18-29 years in good health.

The V call is TRBV13, the J call TRBJ2-3; the D gene is possibly TRBD2 (6 bases). The length of the CDR3 is 13 residues. Between the trimmed V and J ends, which lost 6 bases and 9 bases, there was a span of 16 bases. CDR1 and CDR2 from the germline V gene are PRHDT and FYEKMQ (reference sequence). CDR3 in amino acids: CASSKGLGGTQYF. The CDR3 DNA sequence: TGTGCCAGCAGTAAAGGACTGGGGGGAACGCAGTATTTT.

This clonotype appeared a few times. CDR3 region: CASSRRLLQETQYF. CDR3 nucleotides: TGCGCCAGCAGCCGCAGACTACTCCAAGAGACCCAGTACTTC. The chain employs TRBV4-3 and TRBJ2-5; a possible D gene is TRBD2 (5 bases). The CDR3 sequence is 14 residues long. Germline V CDR1 and CDR2: LGHNA, YSLEER. The V end was cut by 4 bases, the J end by 1 base, with 10 bases between.

A few counts support this clonotype. The chain uses TRBV9 and TRBJ2-1; 9 nucleotides line up with TRBD2. The V gene's germline CDR1 is SGDLS and CDR2 YYNGEE. The V and J ends lost 5 bases and 2 bases, in that order; junction bases with no gene match: 8. There are 16 residues in the CDR3. CDR3: CASSRRLAGAYNEQFF. The CDR3 DNA sequence: TGTGCCAGCAGTCGAAGATTAGCGGGAGCCTACAATGAGCAGTTCTTC. The full variable domain, completed using reference TRBV9 and TRBJ2-1, is DSGVTQTPKHLITATGQRVTLRCSPRSGDLSVYWYQQSLDQGLQFLIQYYNGEERAKGNILERFSAQQFPDLHSELNLSSLELGDSALYFCASSRRLAGAYNEQFFGPGTRLTVL.

V is TRBV20-1 and J is TRBJ1-5; TRBD1 is a possible D gene (5 bases). Trimming took 3 bases from V and 5 from J, leaving 11 bases between them. CDR1 DFQATT and CDR2 SNEGSKA come from the germline V gene (reference sequence). The CDR3 is made up of 13 amino acids. CDR3 nucleotide sequence: TGCAGTGCTAGTCTGACAGCAGATCAGCCCCAGCATTTT. Its translation: CSASLTADQPQHF.

This chain links TRBV7-3 with TRBJ2-2; D may match TRBD1 or TRBD2 (5 bases each). The CDR3 has 15 amino acids. V gave up 5 bases and J gave up 7 bases, with 17 bases separating them. Germline V gene data show CDR1 as SGHTA and CDR2 as FQGTGA. CDR3 amino acids: CASSPPGLRGGELFF. In DNA, the CDR3 is TGTGCCAGCAGCCCACCGGGGCTAAGAGGCGGGGAGCTGTTTTTT.

This clonotype occurred many times. The gene calls are TRBV5-1 and TRBJ2-1; no clear D. The CDR3 is 14 residues long. Germline CDR1 and CDR2: SGHRS and YFSETQ. V dropped 5 bases and J dropped 2 bases, with 11 bases sitting between them. The CDR3 reads CASRTAETYNEQFF. CDR3 DNA sequence: TGCGCCAGCAGAACGGCAGAAACCTACAATGAGCAGTTCTTC.

The DNA of the CDR3 is TGTGCCAGCAGAAGAAGCGGGAGGGGCACAGATACGCAGTATTTT. Translated: CASRRSGRGTDTQYF. The chain links TRBV12-3 or TRBV12-4 to TRBJ2-3; TRBD2 aligns across 10 bases. This CDR3 region has 15 residues. After removal of 6 bases from V and 1 base from J, the junction contained 4 bases not matched to a gene.

The table lists this clonotype with a count of one. The rearrangement uses TRBV7-2 and TRBJ2-3; no clear D. Germline CDR1 and CDR2: SGHTA and FQGNSA. V dropped 5 bases and J dropped 7 bases, with 10 bases sitting between them. The CDR3 totals 12 residues. CDR3 bases: TGTGCCAGCAGCCCCTTTAGGTATACGCAGTATTTT. It codes for CASSPFRYTQYF.

In its sample, this clonotype was seen a few times. V usage is TRBV4-3 and J usage is TRBJ2-3; perhaps TRBD2 as D (5 bases). The V gene's germline CDR1 is LGHNA and CDR2 YSLEER. Trimming pared 0 bases from V and 2 bases from J, leaving 15 bases between. The CDR3 extends over 17 amino acids. The CDR3 coding sequence is TGCGCCAGCAGCCAAGAGGGCGGACTTGGGCTCACAGATACGCAGTATTTT. Protein sequence: CASSQEGGLGLTDTQYF.

V and J are TRBV12-3 or TRBV12-4 and TRBJ2-3; 8 bases match TRBD2. V was clipped by 6 bases and J by 4 bases; unmatched bases: 15. This CDR3 spans 17 amino acids. The CDR3 DNA is TGTGCCAGCAGACCCCAGGTAGCGGGGCTTCTATCAGATACGCAGTATTTT. It specifies CASRPQVAGLLSDTQYF.